These 19 T cell receptor beta chains originate from one sample sequenced in a study of shared clonotypes between healthy human individuals. TCRdb's copy holds only in-frame clones and misses some; the assay was immunoSEQ multiplex PCR. In the table there are over a million clones, about 77% of which are singletons. The specimen sequenced was memory CD4+ T cells sorted from blood. Described subset: CD45RA-negative fraction. All receptors come from a young man in good health.

The chain couples TRBV27 to TRBJ2-7; 7 positions agree with TRBD2. V shed 2 bases, J shed 3 bases, and the junction held 19 bases outside the gene matches. The CDR3 is made up of 19 amino acids. Germline-derived CDR1 and CDR2 are MNHEY and SMNVEV (reference sequence). DNA for the CDR3: TGTGCCAGCAGTTTACGGGGAGGGTTCACAGGCTTAGAAGACTACGAGCAGTACTTC. It encodes CASSLRGGFTGLEDYEQYF.

Remarks on this clone: The same CDR3 can be traced to other DNA sequences in this sample. The rearrangement joins TRBV30 to TRBJ1-1; D ambiguous. This CDR3 region has 12 residues. The ends were cut back, 3 bases at V and 3 bases at J, with 8 bases in the middle. Germline V gene lookup returns CDR1 GTSNPN and CDR2 SVGIG (reference sequence). The CDR3 region has the DNA TGTGCCTGGAGCCCAAGGGACACTGAAGCTTTCTTT. It encodes CAWSPRDTEAFF. Using reference TRBV30 and TRBJ1-1 for the parts outside the CDR3, the full variable domain is SQTIHQWPATLVQPVGSPLSLECTVEGTSNPNLYWYRQAAGRGLQLLFYSVGIGQISSEVPQNLSASRPQDRQFILSSKKLLLSDSGFYLCAWSPRDTEAFFGQGTRLTVV.

This rearrangement joins TRBV6-1 to TRBJ2-1; D uncertain. The ends were cut back, 10 bases at V and 4 bases at J, with 20 bases in the middle. The CDR3 runs 15 residues. Per germline, CDR1 MNHNS and CDR2 SASEGT. CDR3 sequence (DNA): TGTGCCACTAGAAGCTCCCGACCGCCTTACAATGAGCAGTTCTTC. Amino acid sequence: CATRSSRPPYNEQFF.

CDR3 in amino acids: CASSLDFLAYGYTF. CDR3 in DNA: TGTGCCAGCAGCTTAGATTTTTTGGCCTATGGCTACACCTTC. The V gene is TRBV11-2, the J gene TRBJ1-2; D call uncertain. Germline V gene lookup returns CDR1 SGHAT and CDR2 FQNNGV. Between the trimmed V and J ends, which lost 0 bases and 4 bases, there was a span of 9 bases. This CDR3 region has 14 residues. Full variable domain (outside the CDR3, taken from reference TRBV11-2 and TRBJ1-2): EAGVAQSPRYKIIEKRQSVAFWCNPISGHATLYWYQQILGQGPKLLIQFQNNGVVDDSQLPKDRFSAERLKGVDSTLKIQPAKLEDSAVYLCASSLDFLAYGYTFGSGTRLTVV.

A remark on this clone: This same CDR3 is encoded by further DNA sequences in the sample. The genes are TRBV2 and TRBJ2-7, with unresolved D. Germline V CDR1 and CDR2: SNHLY, FYNNEI. The length of the CDR3 is 12 residues. The germline V and J ends were trimmed by 4 bases and 3 bases, with 7 bases remaining between them. This CDR3 reads CASSVLGYEQYF. The CDR3 DNA sequence: TGTGCCAGCAGTGTACTGGGCTACGAGCAGTACTTC. The whole variable domain, filled in from reference TRBV2 and TRBJ2-7, reads EPEVTQTPSHQVTQMGQEVILRCVPISNHLYFYWYRQILGQKVEFLVSFYNNEISEKSEIFDDQFSVERPDGSNFTLKIRSTKLEDSAMYFCASSVLGYEQYFGPGTRLTVT.

The chain couples TRBV5-8 to TRBJ2-7; TRBD1 matches at 8 bases. In germline, CDR1 is SGHTS, CDR2 YDEGEE. Losses at the gene ends were 0 bases for V and 2 bases for J; bases not matched to a gene: 4. The CDR3 length is 15 residues. The CDR3 loop is CASSLGGTGAYEQYF. As DNA, the CDR3 is TGTGCCAGCAGCTTGGGCGGGACAGGAGCCTACGAGCAGTACTTC.

As to this clone: At the DNA level, this CDR3 is encoded by other sequences in the same sample as well. The genes are TRBV10-1 and TRBJ2-2; D not resolved. The CDR3 totals 12 residues. The germline V gene has CDR1 WNHNN and CDR2 SYGVQD (reference sequence). The V end was cut by 5 bases, the J end by 0 bases, with 1 base between. CDR3 region: CASSTNTGELFF. As DNA, the CDR3 is TGCGCCAGCAGTACGAACACCGGGGAGCTGTTTTTT.

The chain carries TRBV10-1 and TRBJ2-3; D perhaps matches TRBD1 (5 bases). Germline V gene data show CDR1 as WNHNN and CDR2 as SYGVQD (reference sequence). V shed 2 bases and J shed 2 bases, with 8 bases lying between them. This CDR3 is 14 amino acids long. CDR3 DNA: TGCGCCAGCAGTGAGAGGGGTTCCACAGATACGCAGTATTTT. Amino acids: CASSERGSTDTQYF.

The rearrangement joins TRBV7-9 to TRBJ1-1; possible D gene TRBD1, 6 bases. The CDR3 consists of 16 residues. Trimming took off 1 base at V and 4 bases at J, with 16 bases between the two ends. Germline CDR1 reads SEHNR; CDR2 reads FQNEAQ (reference sequence). The CDR3 DNA is TGTGCCAGCAGCTTAGAGGCGGGGGCGAGAGGCACTGAAGCTTTCTTT. It translates to CASSLEAGARGTEAFF.

CDR3 loop: CASPPGGAQETQYF. The CDR3 DNA reads as TGTGCCAGCCCGCCGGGGGGGGCCCAAGAGACCCAGTACTTC. This rearrangement joins TRBV6-1 to TRBJ2-5; 8 positions agree with TRBD2. Germline CDR1 and CDR2: MNHNS and SASEGT. CDR3 size: 14 residues. V dropped 8 bases and J dropped 1; count of bases not matched to a gene: 6.

This clone was seen more than once but under ten times. The gene calls are TRBV10-2 and TRBJ1-2, with TRBD1 identical over 7 bases. The J segment lost 8 bases and the V segment lost 5 bases, leaving 5 bases of the junction unmatched. Germline CDR1 and CDR2: WSHSY and SAAADI. This CDR3 spans 12 amino acids. CDR3 bases: TGCGCCAGCAGTAGACAGGGCGGGGGCTACACCTTC. It specifies CASSRQGGGYTF.

V usage is TRBV6-6 and J usage is TRBJ2-7; 8 bases match TRBD2. The CDR3 is 14 residues long. After removal of 6 bases from V and 0 bases from J, the junction contained 4 bases not matched to a gene. Germline CDR1 reads MNHNY; CDR2 reads SVGAGI (reference sequence). The CDR3 here is CASSRGGSSYEQYF. The CDR3 nucleotides read TGTGCCAGCAGCCGCGGGGGGAGCTCCTACGAGCAGTACTTC.

The genes are TRBV28 and TRBJ2-7, with D possibly being TRBD1 (6 bases). From germline, CDR1 is MDHEN and CDR2 SYDVKM. CDR3 length: 13 amino acids. V was shortened by 3 bases and J by 3 bases, with 9 bases between the two germline ends. The CDR3 bases are TGTGCCAGCAGTTTGGCAGGGGTCTACGAGCAGTACTTC. This gives the protein CASSLAGVYEQYF. The whole variable domain, filled in from reference TRBV28 and TRBJ2-7, reads DVKVTQSSRYLVKRTGEKVFLECVQDMDHENMFWYRQDPGLGLRLIYFSYDVKMKEKGDIPEGYSVSREKKERFSLILESASTNQTSMYLCASSLAGVYEQYFGPGTRLTVT.

This clone was recorded a few times. This chain connects TRBV19 to TRBJ1-5; perhaps TRBD1 as D (5 bases). There are 14 residues in the CDR3. The V gene's germline CDR1 is LNHDA and CDR2 SQIVND (reference sequence). V gave up 8 bases and J gave up 1 base, with 12 bases separating them. The CDR3 nucleotides read TGTGCCAGTCGGACATATTCGAGCAATCAGCCCCAGCATTTT. Amino acid sequence: CASRTYSSNQPQHF.

The gene calls are TRBV9 and TRBJ2-7, with 11 bases matching TRBD2. The CDR3 totals 15 residues. Germline V gene data show CDR1 as SGDLS and CDR2 as YYNGEE. V shed 2 bases, J shed 6 bases, and the junction held 7 bases outside the gene matches. The CDR3 DNA is TGTGCCAGCAGCGTCACTAGCGGGAGACTCTCCGAGCAGTACTTC. This gives the protein CASSVTSGRLSEQYF. The variable domain in full, completed from reference TRBV9 and TRBJ2-7, reads DSGVTQTPKHLITATGQRVTLRCSPRSGDLSVYWYQQSLDQGLQFLIQYYNGEERAKGNILERFSAQQFPDLHSELNLSSLELGDSALYFCASSVTSGRLSEQYFGPGTRLTVT.

Remarks on this clone: The sample holds other DNA sequences that translate to the same CDR3. The chain carries TRBV2 and TRBJ1-6; D is unclear. From germline, CDR1 is SNHLY and CDR2 FYNNEI. Trimming stripped 6 bases from V and 7 bases from J, with 7 bases between. This CDR3 region has 12 residues. The CDR3 loop is CASSPSNSPLHF. The CDR3 DNA is TGTGCCAGCAGCCCCAGCAATTCACCCCTCCACTTT.

The chain joins TRBV5-1 to TRBJ1-3, with unresolved D. CDR1 is SGHRS, CDR2 YFSETQ, per germline. V lost 0 bases, J lost 2 bases, and 9 bases lay in between. The CDR3 is 15 amino acids. The chain's CDR3 is CASSLDGSAGNTIYF. The CDR3 DNA reads as TGCGCCAGCAGCTTGGACGGGAGTGCTGGAAACACCATATATTTT.

This chain links TRBV30 with TRBJ2-5; D possibly corresponds to TRBD2 (6 bases). Germline CDR1 reads GTSNPN; CDR2 reads SVGIG (reference sequence). V was trimmed by 1 base and J by 3 bases, leaving 6 bases between them. The CDR3 sequence is 12 residues long. CDR3 DNA: TGTGCCTGGAGTGGACTAGAAGAGACCCAGTACTTC. As protein: CAWSGLEETQYF.

The chain joins TRBV19 to TRBJ1-3, with D tentatively TRBD1 (5 bases). V gave up 3 bases and J gave up 0 bases, with 9 bases separating them. CDR1 and CDR2 from the germline V gene are LNHDA and SQIVND (reference sequence). CDR3 length: 15 residues. The CDR3 spells CASSIQGLSGNTIYF. CDR3 sequence (DNA): TGTGCCAGTAGTATCCAGGGCCTCTCTGGAAACACCATATATTTT.